Below, 15 T cell receptor beta chains from the same sample are listed, as sequenced in a study of beta chain features in type 1 diabetes. Study findings and constraints: Type 1 diabetes patients showed a moderate but significant shortening of TCRB CDR3s in all four CD4+ subsets.

The study reverse transcribed the entire isolated RNA, so it sequenced expressed TCRB transcripts. Sequenced by immunoSEQ multiplex PCR; TCRdb stores in-frame clones only, minus some. Of hundreds of thousands of clones in the sample, around an eighth were seen once. These receptors are not linked to any known antigen. The sequenced sample consisted of naive CD4+ T cells from blood. These receptors came from a man aged 18 to 29 with type 1 diabetes.

The rearrangement links TRBV7-9 to TRBJ1-5; TRBD1 might be the D (5 bases). Germline CDR1 and CDR2: SEHNR and FQNEAQ (reference sequence). This CDR3 comprises 15 residues. Between the trimmed V and J ends, which lost 2 bases and 3 bases, there was a span of 11 bases. The chain's CDR3 is CASSLQGRDNQPQHF. In nucleotides, the CDR3 is TGTGCCAGCAGCTTACAGGGACGGGACAATCAGCCCCAGCATTTT.

This clone has just a few counts. This rearrangement joins TRBV30 to TRBJ1-1, with D possibly being TRBD1 (5 bases). This CDR3 contains 12 residues. V was cut by 1 base and J by 5 bases, with 8 bases left in between. Germline CDR1 reads GTSNPN; CDR2 reads SVGIG (reference sequence). CDR3 DNA sequence: TGTGCCTGGAGTGAAAAGGGGACTGAAGCTTTCTTT. Its protein product is CAWSEKGTEAFF.

The chain employs TRBV7-9 and TRBJ2-7; 7 bases align to TRBD1. This CDR3 comprises 15 residues. Germline V gene sequence: CDR1 SEHNR, CDR2 FQNEAQ (reference sequence). The junction had 11 bases not matched to a gene; V was cut back by 0 bases and J by 9 bases. CDR3 sequence: CASSLARDSTAVQYF. In DNA form, the CDR3 reads TGTGCCAGCAGCTTAGCGAGGGACAGTACCGCCGTGCAGTACTTC.

The chain recombines TRBV19 with TRBJ2-7, with D perhaps TRBD1 or TRBD2 (5 bases each). Looked up from germline, CDR1 is LNHDA and CDR2 is SQIVND (reference sequence). The CDR3 totals 13 residues. V lost 7 bases to trimming and J lost 3 bases, with 13 bases between them. CDR3 amino acids: CASTDWGSYEQYF. CDR3 DNA: TGTGCCAGTACAGATTGGGGGAGCTACGAGCAGTACTTC.

This clone has only a few counts. This sequence joins TRBV25-1 and TRBJ1-2; D possibly corresponds to TRBD1 (6 bases). The germline V gene encodes CDR1 MGHDK and CDR2 SYGVNS. The CDR3 runs to 13 residues. Trimming took 4 bases from V and 4 from J, leaving 10 bases between them. CDR3 nucleotide sequence: TGTGCCAGCAGTGTCGTACAGGGCTATGGCTACACCTTC. It codes for CASSVVQGYGYTF.

A remark on this clone: Other DNA sequences in the same sample also yield this CDR3. The genes are TRBV7-9 and TRBJ1-1; D is unresolved. The ends were cut back, 3 bases at V and 2 bases at J, with 4 bases in the middle. CDR1 and CDR2 from the germline V gene are SEHNR and FQNEAQ (reference sequence). The CDR3 sequence is 12 residues long. In nucleotides, the CDR3 is TGTGCCAGCAGCTTTGGAAACACTGAAGCTTTCTTT. It specifies CASSFGNTEAFF.

Only a few counts were recorded for this clone. The chain has TRBV25-1 and TRBJ1-2; D possibly corresponds to TRBD1 (5 bases). The CDR3 consists of 15 residues. V lost 4 bases and J lost 0, with 12 bases in between. The germline CDR1 and CDR2 sequences are MGHDK and SYGVNS. The CDR3 DNA sequence: TGTGCCAGCAGTGCAGGGAATTTGGCTAACTATGGCTACACCTTC. Amino acids: CASSAGNLANYGYTF.

This chain connects TRBV5-1 to TRBJ2-3; 10 bases are shared with TRBD1. The germline gives CDR1 SGHRS, CDR2 YFSETQ. This CDR3 contains 15 residues. V lost 3 bases and J lost 2; bases outside the gene matches: 3. The DNA of the CDR3 is TGCGCCAGCAGCTCCGGGACAGGGGTCACAGATACGCAGTATTTT. Translated, it gives CASSSGTGVTDTQYF.

This sequence joins TRBV11-3 and TRBJ2-2, with 10 bases identical to TRBD1. Germline CDR1 is SGHNT and CDR2 is YENEEA. V was pared by 5 bases and J by 4 bases, with 7 bases of the junction left unmatched. CDR3 length equals 16 residues. CDR3 sequence: CASSRRQGAGTGELFF. CDR3 bases: TGTGCCAGCAGCCGCAGACAGGGGGCGGGCACCGGGGAGCTGTTTTTT. The entire variable domain, with the rest obtained from reference TRBV11-3 and TRBJ2-2, is as follows: EAGVVQSPRYKIIEKKQPVAFWCNPISGHNTLYWYLQNLGQGPELLIRYENEEAVDDSQLPKDRFSAERLKGVDSTLKIQPAELGDSAVYLCASSRRQGAGTGELFFGEGSRLTVL.

The chain joins TRBV18 to TRBJ1-4; TRBD1 matches 7 bases. With V trimmed by 4 bases and J by 8 bases, 13 bases remained unmatched. The CDR3 loop spans 16 amino acids. The germline gives CDR1 KGHSH, CDR2 LQKENI. CDR3 DNA: TGTGCCAGCTCACTGACCCGCAGGGACAGTTGGGAAAAACTGTTTTTT. The encoded protein is CASSLTRRDSWEKLFF. The whole variable domain, filled in from reference TRBV18 and TRBJ1-4, reads NAGVMQNPRHLVRRRGQEARLRCSPMKGHSHVYWYRQLPEEGLKFMVYLQKENIIDESGMPKERFSAEFPKEGPSILRIQQVVRGDSAAYFCASSLTRRDSWEKLFFGSGTQLSVL.

The gene calls are TRBV7-2 and TRBJ1-2, with a possible D match to TRBD1 (5 bases). CDR1 and CDR2 from the germline V gene are SGHTA and FQGNSA. V was shortened by 3 bases and J by 4 bases, with 15 bases between the two germline ends. This CDR3 contains 15 residues. The CDR3 coding sequence is TGTGCCAGCAGCTTGGAGCGTTCGACAGTCTATGGCTACACCTTC. The encoded protein is CASSLERSTVYGYTF.

The gene calls are TRBV18 and TRBJ1-3; a weak D match, TRBD1 (5 bases). Germline loops: CDR1 KGHSH, CDR2 LQKENI. CDR3 length: 15 amino acids. V lost 6 bases to trimming and J lost 0 bases, with 12 bases between them. CDR3 DNA sequence: TGTGCCAGCTCGAATACAGGAATCTCTGGAAACACCATATATTTT. Its protein product is CASSNTGISGNTIYF.

This clone was picked up a small number of times. This rearrangement joins TRBV28 to TRBJ2-1; 7 nucleotides match TRBD1. The CDR3 runs 12 residues. Germline loops: CDR1 MDHEN, CDR2 SYDVKM. V trimming: 6 bases; J trimming: 8 bases; junction bases outside the gene matches: 4. Here the CDR3 DNA reads TGTGCCAGCAGCCAGACAGGGTATGAGCAGTTCTTC. The encoded protein is CASSQTGYEQFF.

There are a few counts of this clone. The chain is built from TRBV5-6 and TRBJ2-3, with TRBD2 identical over 11 bases. This CDR3 is built from 17 residues. V lost 5 bases, J lost 5 bases, and 13 bases stayed unmatched. Germline V gene lookup returns CDR1 SGHDT and CDR2 YYEEEE. DNA for the CDR3: TGTGCCAGCAGGAATCGACCGGGACTAGCGGAGGGAGATACGCAGTATTTT. Amino acids: CASRNRPGLAEGDTQYF.

Remarks on this clone: In the same sample, other DNA sequences code for this CDR3. The chain joins TRBV7-2 to TRBJ2-7; the match to TRBD2 covers 8 bases. The junction had 6 bases not matched to a gene; V was cut back by 5 bases and J by 0 bases. The germline V gene has CDR1 SGHTA and CDR2 FQGNSA. The CDR3 has 15 amino acids. CDR3 region: CASSPTSGSSYEQYF. The CDR3 nucleotides read TGTGCCAGCAGCCCTACTAGCGGCAGCTCCTACGAGCAGTACTTC.